This TCR beta chain is from a study of T cell responses to AZD1222 COVID-19 vaccine. TCRdb keeps only in-frame clones here, not all; method: immunoSEQ multiplex PCR. The sample lists 250,000 to 300,000 clones, 90% to 95% seen once, with less than 0.65% in the top ten. The CDR3 sequence is 16 residues long. Germline V gene sequence: CDR1 LGHNA, CDR2 YSLEER. Trimming removed 0 bases at V and 3 bases at J, with 13 bases between. The sequencing used peripheral blood, collected 28 days after the second AZD1222 dose. This TCR came from an adult who received the AZD1222 COVID-19 vaccine. This sequence joins TRBV4-3 and TRBJ2-3; either TRBD1 or TRBD2 may supply D (7 bases each). The CDR3 loop is CASSQDLQGGTDTQYF. The DNA of the CDR3 is TGCGCCAGCAGCCAAGACTTGCAGGGGGGGACAGATACGCAGTATTTT.